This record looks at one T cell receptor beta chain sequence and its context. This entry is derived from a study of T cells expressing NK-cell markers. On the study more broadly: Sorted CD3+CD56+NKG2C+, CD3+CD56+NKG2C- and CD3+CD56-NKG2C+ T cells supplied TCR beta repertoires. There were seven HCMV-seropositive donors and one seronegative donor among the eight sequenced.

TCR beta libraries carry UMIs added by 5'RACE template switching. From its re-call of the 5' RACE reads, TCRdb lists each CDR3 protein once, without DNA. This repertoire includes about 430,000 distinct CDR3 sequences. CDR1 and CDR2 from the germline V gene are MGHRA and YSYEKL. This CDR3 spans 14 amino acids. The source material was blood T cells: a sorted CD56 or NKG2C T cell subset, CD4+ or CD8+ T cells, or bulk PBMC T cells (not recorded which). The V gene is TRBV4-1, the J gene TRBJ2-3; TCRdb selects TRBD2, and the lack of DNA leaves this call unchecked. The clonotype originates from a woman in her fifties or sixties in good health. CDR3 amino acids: CASSPGGSVDTQYF.